The present entry profiles one TCR beta chain with its context. Its antigen is not known. This sample was included in a study of T-cell memory formation after mild COVID-19. The study's findings and limits: Some clones that responded were present in memory (sampled pre-infection), which suggests cross-reactive memory joined.

V dropped 4 bases and J dropped 3 bases, with 12 bases sitting between them. CDR3 length: 14 residues. Per the germline V gene, CDR1 is MGHRA and CDR2 is YSYEKL. MiXCR, applied by TCRdb to the 5' RACE reads, yields one record per CDR3 protein. The data contain 390,000 or so distinct CDR3 sequences, around a sixth of them seen just once; the ten biggest clones take up roughly a fifth. This TCR came from a man aged 18-30 years who had mild COVID-19 (a few samples of this study predate the infection). Cell type and time point are not known. This chain uses TRBV4-1 with TRBJ2-5; D is uncertain. Sequencing used PBMCs or a T cell subset sorted from them (not recorded which). The chain's CDR3 is CASSPGHSEETQYF. CDR3 DNA sequence: TGCGCCAGCAGCCCCGGTCACTCGGAAGAGACCCAGTACTTC.